Its frequency marks the clone carrying this T cell receptor beta chain as medium-sized (0.01 to 0.1%). As yet, its antigen is unknown. TRB was amplified from about 260 ng of peripheral blood genomic DNA per sample. This sample is drawn from a study of T cell clusters in autoimmune cytopenias. Study-wide background: TRB sequencing had a median approximately 53,000 reads and about 2,500 distinct clonotypes per sample.

The CDR3 sequence is 14 residues long. Germline CDR1 and CDR2: SGHNT and YYREEE (reference sequence). Whole-study findings and limits: Clustering suggested that physiological T cell clusters were missing in primary autoimmune cytopenia patients. Healthy donors had roughly 3-fold more exclusive TRB clusters than active autoimmune hepatitis patients. TRB repertoire shifts in secondary cytopenia and chronic lymphocytic leukemia mostly reflected lymphoma, not autoimmunity.

TRB was amplified by touch-down multiplex PCR, primer pools A and B combined. TCRdb reprocessed the multiplex PCR reads, with one entry per CDR3 protein and no DNA. The data show about 5,900 distinct CDR3 sequences, and the top ten clones hold more than 6.5%. Sequencing was done on a sample of peripheral blood. The sequence came from a human donor with an autoimmune cytopenia or autoimmune hepatitis (not recorded which). The chain is built from TRBV5-4 and TRBJ2-3. CDR3 sequence: CASSLGLAKDTQYF. Full variable domain (outside the CDR3, taken from reference TRBV5-4 and TRBJ2-3): ETGVTQSPTHLIKTRGQQVTLRCSSQSGHNTVSWYQQALGQGPQFIFQYYREEENGRGNFPPRFSGLQFPNYSSELNVNALELDDSALYLCASSLGLAKDTQYFGPGTRLTVL.